This T cell receptor (beta chain) was recovered during a study of glioma-infiltrating T cells. Only a few counts were recorded for this clonotype. TCR alpha and beta CDR3 regions were amplified from RNA using iRepertoire nested multiplex PCR. Tissue mRNA or PBMC total RNA, roughly 85-450 ng, went into one-step reverse transcription and amplification. MiXCR was run by TCRdb on the multiplex PCR reads, yielding one entry per CDR3 protein. The table has roughly 130,000 distinct CDR3 sequences, approximately 24% seen once. V lost 3 bases and J lost 1; bases outside the gene matches: 3. CDR3 length: 13 residues. Per germline, CDR1 DFQATT and CDR2 SNEGSKA (reference sequence).

The source is a human donor with low-grade glioma or glioblastoma, undergoing nonglioma brain surgery, or in good health (not recorded which). This chain joins TRBV20-1 and TRBJ2-7; 7 nucleotides agree with TRBD1. Sequenced material: glioma tissue, nonneoplastic brain tissue, or PBMCs (not recorded which). The CDR3 spells CSARSGGSYEQYV. The CDR3 coding sequence is TGCAGTGCTAGGTCAGGGGGTTCCTACGAGCAGTACGTC.